This T cell receptor (beta chain) was retrieved from a study of patients and donors after allogeneic stem cell transplantation. V was pared by 1 base and J by 5 bases, with 4 bases of the junction left unmatched. CDR3 size: 13 residues. CDR1 and CDR2 from the germline V gene are SQVTM and ANQGSEA. Many counts were recorded for this clonotype. TCRdb re-derived calls from the RT-PCR reads in MiXCR, one entry per CDR3 protein. In the table there are 400,000 to 500,000 distinct CDR3 sequences, 16% of which are singletons. The sequence was obtained from a human donor who was either an allogeneic HSCT recipient or a stem cell or donor lymphocyte infusion donor (not recorded which). It is not recorded whose cells these are; they may come from a transplant donor. The sample was blood, either unsorted or a sorted T cell fraction (not recorded which). The J gene is TRBJ1-1, the V gene TRBV29-1, with 7 bases fitting TRBD1. CDR3 protein: CSVEADRETEAFF. Written as DNA, the CDR3 is TGCAGCGTTGAAGCAGACAGGGAGACTGAAGCTTTCTTT.